The T cell receptor (beta chain) under discussion was sequenced for a study of T cell responses to AZD1222 COVID-19 vaccine listed by TCRdb under 2021. Regarding the complete study: AZD1222 recipients whose second dose came at about 4 weeks and those whose second dose came at about 12 weeks were combined into one group, since spike-specific TCR depth and breadth did not differ between the two schedules. TCR sequencing covered 233 trial participants: 200 to 220 given two doses of AZD1222 and approximately 26 given two doses of MenACWY control vaccine. Enrollment into the trials was organized by age into subgroups of 18-55, 56-69 and 70-plus years, and those subgroups contained about 150, 27 and 61 TCR-sequenced participants, respectively.

In light of the paper, this sample's time point label describes: baseline before first vaccination. Vaccinee samples came from UK trials COV001 and COV002, including a single-blind randomized controlled phase 2/3 trial of AZD1222 (ChAdOx1 nCoV-19) in healthy adults. For TCRbeta chain sequencing, PBMC samples were collected from trial participants at day 0 and at day 28 after the second dose. The CDR3 regions of human TCRbeta chains were analyzed by immunosequencing. Per the original workflow: Repertoire TCRs were checked for matches against a reference library of SARS-CoV-2-specific TCRs that had been generated using the MIRA antigen-specificity platform. Breadth was defined as the fraction of unique TCRs that were SARS-CoV-2-associated. Depth was defined as the fraction of total T cells that were SARS-CoV-2-associated. Using the MIRA data, each spike-specific TCR was assigned both to the spike region to which the TCR was reactive and to a CD4 or CD8 class. Log10-transformed breadth and depth values were compared by one-way ANOVA with Sidak's multiple comparisons tests. The table was pulled from immuneACCESS by TCRdb, which kept in-frame rearrangements only. Such tables lose some clones; where checked, under half of the loss comes from unresolved V genes, and the rest has no known cause. The DNA was the basis for D and trimming; V, J and clone size are from that table. The sample table lists about 92,000 clones, around 90% of them with a count of one. Approximately 21% of the sample belongs to the ten largest clones.

A note on this clone: There is no known antigen for this receptor. It has no much larger one-base neighbor in the sample; base qualities were not kept.

V lost 5 bases and J lost 4 bases; the stretch between them is 16 bases long. The germline V gene provides CDR1 SGHDT and CDR2 YYEEEE. Reading from cysteine to phenylalanine, the CDR3 counts 16 amino acids. Of all the DNA, just the CDR3 is kept, 48 bases in frame from base 1. Broader findings and caveats from the paper: Most participants were white British and females outnumbered males, and the authors suggested that clonal diversity may have been underestimated. In the small 56-69-year group, the increase in depth fell short of significance, most likely because of low power. Conclusions about previously exposed vaccinees are limited because only a handful of AZD1222 recipients were SARS-CoV-2 seropositive at baseline. Reportedly, almost half of the unique spike-specific TCRs recognized epitopes lying outside the regions that are mutated in the B.1.351 and B.1.1.7 variants. After two AZD1222 doses, both the breadth and the depth of spike-specific TCRs were significantly higher than at day 0 and than in MenACWY recipients. The vaccine-associated CD4 TCRs covered the entire spike protein, and the dominant responses fell in regions 160-218 and 743-854. Because no samples from the day 14 peak response were available, repertoires could be characterized only after the peak T cell response.

The receptor was isolated from an adult in good health. The sample here was peripheral blood, taken on day 0 of AZD1222 vaccination. The receptor chain draws on TRBV5-6 and TRBJ1-6; the D segment cannot be called with confidence. The nucleotide sequence is given as TGTGCCAGCAGGGACTCTTCGCGGGTGTATAATTCACCCCTCCACTTT. It translates as CASRDSSRVYNSPLHF.